One sample yielded the 22 T cell receptor beta chains listed below, sequenced in a study of T cells in localized non-small cell lung cancer. This table comes from immunoSEQ multiplex PCR, and its TCRdb copy is limited to in-frame clones, with some not included. The sample lists about 1,400 clones; more than 20% were seen once. Sequencing was performed on normal lung tissue next to the tumor, taken before any cancer treatment. The source of these receptors is a man aged 40 to 69 with stage II squamous cell lung carcinoma.

V and J are TRBV10-2 and TRBJ1-1, with D possibly TRBD1 on 5 matching bases. CDR3 length: 14 residues. V was trimmed by 6 bases and J by 0 bases, leaving 11 bases between them. Germline V lookup: CDR1 WSHSY, CDR2 SAAADI. The CDR3 spells CASSGTSLNTEAFF. DNA for the CDR3: TGCGCCAGCAGCGGGACCTCCCTGAACACTGAAGCTTTCTTT.

The V gene is TRBV12-5, the J gene TRBJ1-2; D uncertain. Per germline, CDR1 LGHNT and CDR2 FRNRAP. This CDR3 region has 11 residues. The CDR3 coding sequence is TGTGCCAGCGGCTACCGAGGAGGCTACACCTTC. Residues: CASGYRGGYTF.

This clone occurred a few times. V gene TRBV11-1 combines with J gene TRBJ1-2; 10 bases align to TRBD1. There are 14 residues in the CDR3. V was clipped by 5 bases and J by 7 bases; unmatched bases: 7. The germline gives CDR1 SGHAT, CDR2 FQDESV (reference sequence). DNA for the CDR3: TGTGCCAGCAGCGAGACAGGGGGCGGGTTTGGCTACACCTTC. Translated, it gives CASSETGGGFGYTF. Filled out from reference TRBV11-1 and TRBJ1-2, the complete variable domain reads EAEVAQSPRYKITEKSQAVAFWCDPISGHATLYWYRQILGQGPELLVQFQDESVVDDSQLPKDRFSAERLKGVDSTLKIQPAELGDSAMYLCASSETGGGFGYTFGSGTRLTVV.

This rearrangement joins TRBV30 to TRBJ1-6, with D maybe TRBD1 (5 bases). Germline CDR1 reads GTSNPN; CDR2 reads SVGIG (reference sequence). The V end lost 8 bases, the J end lost 7 bases, and 15 bases lay between the germline ends. The CDR3 consists of 13 residues. The CDR3 region has the DNA TGTGCCGTGCGTCAGGGTCGGAATTCACCCCTCCACTTT. It codes for CAVRQGRNSPLHF.

This clone was observed a handful of times. This chain connects TRBV28 to TRBJ2-1; 7 positions agree with TRBD2. Unmatched junction bases numbered 10, after V lost 9 bases and J lost 5 bases. CDR3 length: 14 residues. Looked up from germline, CDR1 is MDHEN and CDR2 is SYDVKM. Written as DNA, the CDR3 is TGTGCCAGAATCGGGCGGGAGAGAAACAATGAGCAGTTCTTC. Protein sequence: CARIGRERNNEQFF.

A few counts support this clone. The chain has TRBV6-8 and TRBJ2-3; no clear D. CDR3 length: 17 amino acids. V shed 7 bases and J shed 2 bases, with 22 bases lying between them. Germline V gene sequence: CDR1 MNHGY, CDR2 SAAAGT. The CDR3 sequence: CASTNPQANPFTDTQYF. The CDR3 bases are TGTGCCAGCACCAACCCCCAAGCCAACCCTTTCACAGATACGCAGTATTTT.

This chain links TRBV19 with TRBJ1-4; D unresolved. With 3 bases removed from V and 8 bases from J, the gap between germline ends came to 10 bases. The CDR3 is 13 residues long. Looked up from germline, CDR1 is LNHDA and CDR2 is SQIVND (reference sequence). The DNA for the CDR3 is TGTGCCAGTAGTATGTTCCCTAGGGAAAAACTGTTTTTT. Translated: CASSMFPREKLFF. The full variable domain, completed using reference TRBV19 and TRBJ1-4, is DGGITQSPKYLFRKEGQNVTLSCEQNLNHDAMYWYRQDPGQGLRLIYYSQIVNDFQKGDIAEGYSVSREKKESFPLTVTSAQKNPTAFYLCASSMFPREKLFFGSGTQLSVL.

This clone appeared a single time. The chain uses TRBV29-1 and TRBJ1-2; D call uncertain. The CDR3 loop spans 14 amino acids. Germline CDR1 reads SQVTM; CDR2 reads ANQGSEA. Trimming took off 2 bases at V and 8 bases at J, with 18 bases between the two ends. The CDR3 region has the DNA TGCAGCGTTGAAAAACGGGGTCCCTTGGAGGGCTACACCTTC. Translation: CSVEKRGPLEGYTF.

By its share, this clone is medium-sized. The chain couples TRBV11-3 to TRBJ2-1; 13 nucleotides line up with TRBD2. The length of the CDR3 is 15 residues. Per germline, CDR1 SGHNT and CDR2 YENEEA. V trimming: 6 bases; J trimming: 6 bases; junction bases outside the gene matches: 5. The CDR3 is CASRLGLAGLNEQFF. CDR3 DNA: TGTGCCAGCAGATTGGGACTAGCGGGGCTCAATGAGCAGTTCTTC.

For the CDR3, the DNA is TGCAGCGTGCGACCCTCTGGAAACACCATATATTTT. Translating gives CSVRPSGNTIYF. This chain uses TRBV29-1 with TRBJ1-3; D call uncertain. V lost 6 bases, J lost 0 bases, and 6 bases lay in between. The CDR3 spans 12 residues. Looked up from germline, CDR1 is SQVTM and CDR2 is ANQGSEA.

The genes are TRBV18 and TRBJ2-1, with D unclear. This CDR3 is 15 amino acids long. The V gene's germline CDR1 is KGHSH and CDR2 LQKENI. V lost 2 bases, J lost 4 bases, and 12 bases lay in between. The CDR3 region has the DNA TGTGCCAGCTCACCAGGGCTTCTCGGGTACAATGAGCAGTTCTTC. This codes for CASSPGLLGYNEQFF.

The count of this clone is one. This sequence joins TRBV5-1 and TRBJ1-3, with D perhaps TRBD1 (5 bases). CDR3 size: 15 residues. From germline, CDR1 is SGHRS and CDR2 YFSETQ. V was clipped by 0 bases and J by 1 base, with 8 bases between them. The CDR3 bases are TGCGCCAGCAGCTTGGTATCAGGGTCTGGAAACACCATATATTTT. This gives the protein CASSLVSGSGNTIYF.

The J gene is TRBJ2-7, the V gene TRBV28, with D unresolved. Trimming cost V 3 bases and J 3 bases, with 6 bases left between them. This CDR3 is built from 12 residues. CDR1 is MDHEN, CDR2 SYDVKM, per germline. The chain's CDR3 is CASSFAGYEQYF. CDR3 nucleotides: TGTGCCAGCAGTTTCGCTGGCTACGAGCAGTACTTC.

This clone was seen more than once but under ten times. The V and J genes are TRBV11-3 and TRBJ2-7; D is perhaps TRBD1 (5 bases). The germline V gene encodes CDR1 SGHNT and CDR2 YENEEA. Trimming cost V 3 bases and J 5 bases, with 14 bases left between them. The CDR3 extends over 14 amino acids. The CDR3 loop is CASSLLWGADEQYF. CDR3 in DNA: TGTGCCAGCAGCTTGCTGTGGGGCGCGGACGAGCAGTACTTC. Full variable domain (remainder filled in from reference TRBV11-3 and TRBJ2-7): EAGVVQSPRYKIIEKKQPVAFWCNPISGHNTLYWYLQNLGQGPELLIRYENEEAVDDSQLPKDRFSAERLKGVDSTLKIQPAELGDSAVYLCASSLLWGADEQYFGPGTRLTVT.

This clone was counted a few times. CDR3 loop: CASSYPRANTEAFF. CDR3 sequence (DNA): TGTGCCAGCAGTTATCCGAGGGCGAACACTGAAGCTTTCTTT. The rearrangement joins TRBV6-8 to TRBJ1-1; D gene unclear. V gave up 3 bases and J gave up 1 base, with 9 bases separating them. CDR1 is MNHGY, CDR2 SAAAGT, per germline. CDR3 length: 14 residues.

The genes are TRBV28 and TRBJ1-5; no reliable D call. This CDR3 is 12 amino acids long. The germline CDR1 and CDR2 sequences are MDHEN and SYDVKM. The V end lost 8 bases, the J end lost 2 bases, and 7 bases lay between the germline ends. The CDR3 is CASGQGNQPQHF. DNA for the CDR3: TGTGCCAGCGGGCAAGGCAATCAGCCCCAGCATTTT.

This clone was observed a handful of times. CDR3 region: CASSGHLYEQYF. The CDR3 coding sequence is TGTGCCAGCAGCGGACATCTCTACGAGCAGTACTTC. The V and J genes are TRBV9 and TRBJ2-7; no reliable D call. Germline CDR1 and CDR2: SGDLS and YYNGEE. V dropped 3 bases and J dropped 3 bases, with 7 bases sitting between them. The CDR3 length is 12 residues.

This clone appeared a few times. The chain combines TRBV9 with TRBJ2-7; the D gene is possibly TRBD2 (5 bases). V was shortened by 5 bases and J by 6 bases, with 21 bases between the two germline ends. Germline V gene data show CDR1 as SGDLS and CDR2 as YYNGEE. There are 15 residues in the CDR3. CDR3 sequence (DNA): TGTGCCAGCAGTCCCCTCCGGGGTGAAATTCCCGAGCAGTACTTC. This sequence encodes CASSPLRGEIPEQYF.

The chain has TRBV10-2 and TRBJ2-2; 8 positions match TRBD2. Looked up from germline, CDR1 is WSHSY and CDR2 is SAAADI. CDR3 length: 16 residues. V lost 0 bases, J lost 4 bases, and 4 bases stayed unmatched. CDR3: CASSESAGASTGELFF. CDR3 DNA sequence: TGCGCCAGCAGTGAGTCAGCGGGAGCGAGCACCGGGGAGCTGTTTTTT.

V usage is TRBV30 and J usage is TRBJ1-2, with TRBD1 identical over 8 bases. Unmatched junction bases numbered 5, after V lost 3 bases and J lost 8 bases. Germline values: CDR1 GTSNPN, CDR2 SVGIG (reference sequence). CDR3 length: 12 amino acids. The CDR3 nucleotides are TGTGCCTGGAGCCAGGGGGCGGGAGGCTACACCTTC. Its protein is CAWSQGAGGYTF.

This chain uses TRBV30 with TRBJ2-4, with TRBD1 matching 10 bases. The CDR3 is made up of 14 amino acids. With V trimmed by 0 bases and J by 8 bases, 4 bases remained unmatched. The germline gives CDR1 GTSNPN, CDR2 SVGIG (reference sequence). CDR3 sequence: CAWSVGQGVDIQYF. DNA of the CDR3: TGTGCCTGGAGTGTTGGACAGGGGGTTGACATTCAGTACTTC.

This clone qualifies as medium-sized. The chain combines TRBV11-3 with TRBJ2-7; a weak D match, TRBD2 (5 bases). Trimming took 4 bases from V and 7 from J, leaving 17 bases between them. This CDR3 comprises 14 residues. Germline loops: CDR1 SGHNT, CDR2 YENEEA. The DNA for the CDR3 is TGTGCCAGCAGCTCTTTACGGGTCCCGGGGGAGCAGTACTTC. Its translation: CASSSLRVPGEQYF.